This is a list of T cell receptor beta chains from one sample in a study of blood T cell repertoires in COVID-19. Profiled with immunoSEQ multiplex PCR; TCRdb holds only in-frame clones, not every one. The sample has tens of thousands of clones; just over 85% are singletons. The sample comprised peripheral blood. These receptors were taken from a man aged 70-80 years with acute or convalescent COVID-19. The CDR3 runs from the conserved cysteine through the conserved F or W. D genes are given only for firm matches. Clone size is shown for a subset of rows, as once, few, many or a class of expanded clone.

V gene: TRBV29-1
J gene: TRBJ1-1
clone size: NA
D gene: TRBD1
CDR3 protein: CSTRGGRGTEAFF
CDR3 DNA: TGCAGCACTCGAGGGGGCAGGGGCACTGAAGCTTTCTTT

V gene: TRBV2
J gene: TRBJ2-7
clone size: few
D gene: NA
CDR3 protein: CASAGDTSYEQYF
CDR3 DNA: TGTGCCAGCGCAGGGGACACCTCCTACGAGCAGTACTTC

V gene: TRBV4-3
J gene: TRBJ2-3
clone size: NA
D gene: TRBD2
CDR3 protein: CASSQTTSGSTDTQYF
CDR3 DNA: TGCGCCAGCAGCCAAACGACTAGCGGAAGCACAGATACGCAGTATTTT

V gene: TRBV15
J gene: TRBJ2-4
clone size: NA
D gene: TRBD1
CDR3 protein: CATSRPTGQWAKNIQYF
CDR3 DNA: TGTGCCACCAGCAGGCCAACGGGACAGTGGGCCAAAAACATTCAGTACTTC

V gene: TRBV9
J gene: TRBJ2-1
clone size: NA
D gene: TRBD1
CDR3 protein: CASSYLPDRGKQFF
CDR3 DNA: TGTGCCAGCAGCTACCTACCGGACAGGGGTAAGCAGTTCTTC

V gene: TRBV2
J gene: TRBJ1-2
clone size: NA
D gene: NA
CDR3 protein: CASARNYGYTF
CDR3 DNA: TGTGCCAGCGCCAGGAACTATGGCTACACCTTC

V gene: TRBV5-4
J gene: TRBJ2-7
clone size: NA
D gene: NA
CDR3 protein: CASSSGQDGYEQYF
CDR3 DNA: TGTGCCAGCAGCTCGGGACAAGATGGCTACGAGCAGTACTTC

V gene: TRBV7-3
J gene: TRBJ2-2
clone size: NA
D gene: NA
CDR3 protein: CASSPVSTGELFF
CDR3 DNA: TGTGCCAGCAGCCCCGTGAGCACCGGGGAGCTGTTTTTT

V gene: TRBV5-5
J gene: TRBJ2-7
clone size: NA
D gene: TRBD1
CDR3 protein: CASSLGVGQVSYEQYF
CDR3 DNA: TGTGCCAGCAGCTTGGGGGTAGGACAGGTCTCCTACGAGCAGTACTTC

V gene: TRBV19
J gene: TRBJ2-1
clone size: NA
D gene: TRBD2
CDR3 protein: CASSYPGLADNEQFF
CDR3 DNA: TGTGCCAGTAGCTATCCGGGACTAGCGGACAATGAGCAGTTCTTC

V gene: TRBV6-2/TRBV6-3
J gene: TRBJ2-5
clone size: NA
D gene: TRBD2
CDR3 protein: CASSYGTSGRARETQYF
CDR3 DNA: TGTGCCAGCAGTTACGGGACTAGCGGGAGGGCCAGAGAGACCCAGTACTTC

V gene: TRBV4-3
J gene: TRBJ2-1
clone size: medium-sized
D gene: NA
CDR3 protein: CASSQDGAVNNEQFF
CDR3 DNA: TGCGCCAGCAGCCAAGATGGGGCGGTGAACAATGAGCAGTTCTTC

V gene: TRBV7-2
J gene: TRBJ2-7
clone size: NA
D gene: TRBD2
CDR3 protein: CASSVAGLSYEQYF
CDR3 DNA: TGTGCCAGCAGCGTAGCGGGACTCTCCTACGAGCAGTACTTC

V gene: TRBV18
J gene: TRBJ1-1
clone size: NA
D gene: NA
CDR3 protein: CASSPRGGTTEAFF
CDR3 DNA: TGTGCCAGCTCACCTCGGGGGGGGACCACTGAAGCTTTCTTT

V gene: TRBV5-4
J gene: TRBJ2-3
clone size: NA
D gene: TRBD2
CDR3 protein: CASSRGLAGSSTDTQYF
CDR3 DNA: TGTGCCAGCAGCCGTGGACTAGCGGGGTCTAGCACAGATACGCAGTATTTT